These T cell receptor beta chains were read from a single sample in a study of shared clonotypes between healthy human individuals. Generated by immunoSEQ multiplex PCR, the TCRdb table keeps only in-frame clones and is missing some. Of about 1,500,000 clones listed, about 96% were seen once; the top ten hold approximately 1%. The sequencing sample was made of naive CD4+ T cells sorted from blood. The receptors stem from a man under 40 in good health. The CDR3 runs from the conserved cysteine through the conserved F or W. Fields, in order: J gene, D gene, clone size, V gene, CDR3 DNA, CDR3 protein. D genes are given only for firm matches. The size of a clone is reported for some rows only, either as once, few or many, or as a class for expanded clones.

j_gene: TRBJ2-3
d_gene: NA
abundance: NA
v_gene: TRBV7-6
CDR3nt: TGTGCCAGCAGCCTCTCGGCGGTTGCAGATACGCAGTATTTT
CDR3aa: CASSLSAVADTQYF

j_gene: TRBJ1-4
d_gene: NA
abundance: NA
v_gene: TRBV4-3
CDR3nt: TGCGCCAGCAGCCAAGAACCCTGGGGGGAAAAACTGTTTTTT
CDR3aa: CASSQEPWGEKLFF

j_gene: TRBJ2-1
d_gene: NA
abundance: NA
v_gene: TRBV21-1
CDR3nt: TGTGCCAGCCTCCGCGTTGGGACTAGTAATGAGCAGTTCTTC
CDR3aa: CASLRVGTSNEQFF

j_gene: TRBJ1-4
d_gene: TRBD1
abundance: NA
v_gene: TRBV29-1
CDR3nt: TGCAGCGTAGACAGGGGGGGAAATGAAAAACTGTTTTTT
CDR3aa: CSVDRGGNEKLFF

j_gene: TRBJ2-6
d_gene: NA
abundance: NA
v_gene: TRBV11-2
CDR3nt: TGTGCCAGCAGCTTAACAGAGGGCCCCCTCTCTGGGGCCAACGTCCTGACTTTC
CDR3aa: CASSLTEGPLSGANVLTF

j_gene: TRBJ2-7
d_gene: NA
abundance: once
v_gene: TRBV5-6
CDR3nt: TGTGCCAGCAGCTTTTATACGGTCTACGAGCAGTACTTC
CDR3aa: CASSFYTVYEQYF

j_gene: TRBJ2-5
d_gene: NA
abundance: few
v_gene: TRBV20-1
CDR3nt: TGCAGTGCTGCCCAAGAGACCCAGTACTTC
CDR3aa: CSAAQETQYF

j_gene: TRBJ1-1
d_gene: TRBD1
abundance: NA
v_gene: TRBV15
CDR3nt: TGTGCCACCAGAGGGGACAGGGCTGAAGCTTTCTTT
CDR3aa: CATRGDRAEAFF

j_gene: TRBJ1-2
d_gene: TRBD1
abundance: NA
v_gene: TRBV28
CDR3nt: TGTGCCAGCAGTTTGGACAGGTTAAGTTTCTCCTATGGCTACACCTTC
CDR3aa: CASSLDRLSFSYGYTF

j_gene: TRBJ2-1
d_gene: TRBD2
abundance: NA
v_gene: TRBV7-2
CDR3nt: TGTGCCAGCAGCCGTTCCGGGACTAGCGGGAGATTGGGTTACAATGAGCAGTTCTTC
CDR3aa: CASSRSGTSGRLGYNEQFF

j_gene: TRBJ2-7
d_gene: NA
abundance: NA
v_gene: TRBV23-1
CDR3nt: TGCGCCAGCAGTCAATCTAACGAGCAGTACTTC
CDR3aa: CASSQSNEQYF